This entry features one T cell receptor beta chain sequence. Its antigen is not identified. This sample was included in a study of cytomegalovirus exposure and HLA in healthy donors. About the research overall: One earlier analysis, a look at 150 million to 200 million T cells, found some 100 million unique TCR beta sequences. Ancestry clustering placed 70% to 85% of roughly 400 genotyped donors in the Caucasian-associated cluster. Study-level results: Later on, analysis showed that most CMV-associated TCR beta chains appeared to be HLA-restricted.

60 Vbeta and 13 Jbeta primers were used in PCR. Libraries were prepared by immunoSEQ multiplex PCR; TCRdb keeps only in-frame clonotypes and omits some of them. In the table there are over 85,000 clones, roughly 79% of which are singletons. Trimming removed 4 bases from V and 2 bases from J, with 11 bases in between. The CDR3 contains 15 residues. The germline V gene encodes CDR1 ENHRY and CDR2 SYGVKD. The sample comprised PBMCs. The J gene is TRBJ2-2, the V gene TRBV10-3; tentative D call: TRBD1 (6 bases). This TCR derives from a man in his thirties or forties in good health and CMV-seronegative. CDR3 sequence (DNA): TGTGCCATCAGTGTCAACAGGGTCAACACCGGGGAGCTGTTTTTT. It is translated as CAISVNRVNTGELFF.